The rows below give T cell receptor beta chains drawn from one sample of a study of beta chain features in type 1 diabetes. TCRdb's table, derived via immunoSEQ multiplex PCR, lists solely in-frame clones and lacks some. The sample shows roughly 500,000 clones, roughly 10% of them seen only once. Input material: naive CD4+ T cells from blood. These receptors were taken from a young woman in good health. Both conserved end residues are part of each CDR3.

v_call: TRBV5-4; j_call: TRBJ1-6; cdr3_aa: CASSSTGRAAGSPLHF
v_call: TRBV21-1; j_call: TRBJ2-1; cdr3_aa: CASSKRREEGDEQFF
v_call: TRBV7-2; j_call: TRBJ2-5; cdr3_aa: CASSAGQEETQYF
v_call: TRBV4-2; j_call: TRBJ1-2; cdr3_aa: CASSQDSGTVTYGYTF
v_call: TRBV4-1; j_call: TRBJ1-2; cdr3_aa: CASSRPGQGPYGYTF
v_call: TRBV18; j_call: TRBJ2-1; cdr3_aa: CASSPPGLALYNEQFF
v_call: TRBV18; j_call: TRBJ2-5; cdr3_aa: CASSLIAGDQETQYF
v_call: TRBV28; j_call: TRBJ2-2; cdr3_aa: CASSPGGGAGELFF
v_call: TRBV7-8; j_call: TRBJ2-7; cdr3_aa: CASSLAVAGVSYEQYF
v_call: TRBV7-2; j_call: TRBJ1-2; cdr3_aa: CASSAHRGPFDGYTF
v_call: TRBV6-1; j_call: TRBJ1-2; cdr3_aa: CASSLTTAYGYTF
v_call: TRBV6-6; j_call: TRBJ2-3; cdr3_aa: CASSLPPTDTQYF
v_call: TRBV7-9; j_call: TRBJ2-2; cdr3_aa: CASSLEVRSGELFF
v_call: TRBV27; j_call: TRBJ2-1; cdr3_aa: CASSSMTSGGARNEQFF
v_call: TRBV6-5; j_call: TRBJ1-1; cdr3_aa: CASSPPGGDTEAFF
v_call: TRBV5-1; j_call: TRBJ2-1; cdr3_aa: CASLSSPTEYDEQFF
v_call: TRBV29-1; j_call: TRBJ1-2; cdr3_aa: CSVDRVGRGYTF
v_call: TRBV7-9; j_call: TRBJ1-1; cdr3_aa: CASSFSGTVNTEAFF
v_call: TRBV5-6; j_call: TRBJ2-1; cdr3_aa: CASSLVPGYGYNEQFF
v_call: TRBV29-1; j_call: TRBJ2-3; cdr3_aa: CSVDVGTDTQYF
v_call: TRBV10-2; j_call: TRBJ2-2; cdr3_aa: CASSDIGELFF
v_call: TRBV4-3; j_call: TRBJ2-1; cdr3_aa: CASRQDITAYNEQFF
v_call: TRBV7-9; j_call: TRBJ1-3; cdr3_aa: CASSSTSSGNTIYF
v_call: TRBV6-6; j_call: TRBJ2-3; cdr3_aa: CASSPGTSEADTQYF
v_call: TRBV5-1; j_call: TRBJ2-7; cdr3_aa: CASSSVDRAPSYEQYF
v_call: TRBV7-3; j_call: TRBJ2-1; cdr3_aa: CASSLQGNSNEQFF
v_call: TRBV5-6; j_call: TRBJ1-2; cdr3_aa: CASSLDRGRGYTF
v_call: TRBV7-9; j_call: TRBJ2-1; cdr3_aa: CASSLARAEFF
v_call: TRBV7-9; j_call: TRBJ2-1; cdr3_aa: CASSFIEGQGPNNEQFF
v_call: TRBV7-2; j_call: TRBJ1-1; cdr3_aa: CASSEEWGTEAFF
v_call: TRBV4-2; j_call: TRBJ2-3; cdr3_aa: CASSQDTSGGYTDTQYF
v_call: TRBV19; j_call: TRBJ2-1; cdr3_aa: CASSSPSGRFHNEQFF
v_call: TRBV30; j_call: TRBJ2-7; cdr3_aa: CAWSVGREQYF
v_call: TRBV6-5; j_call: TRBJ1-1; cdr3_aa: CASSSGVREAFF
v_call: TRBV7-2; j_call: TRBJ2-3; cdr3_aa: CASSLVLGTDTQYF
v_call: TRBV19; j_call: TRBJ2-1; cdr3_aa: CASTPGTAAYNEQFF
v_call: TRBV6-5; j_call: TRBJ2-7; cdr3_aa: CASSRQGSYEQYF
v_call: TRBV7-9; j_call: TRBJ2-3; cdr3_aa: CASSLGQGLADSTDTQYF
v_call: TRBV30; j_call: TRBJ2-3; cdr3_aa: CAWRHLSTDTQYF
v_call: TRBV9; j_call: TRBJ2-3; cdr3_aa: CASSPSPAALTDTQYF
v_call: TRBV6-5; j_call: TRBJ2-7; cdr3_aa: CASSYGRASSYEQYF
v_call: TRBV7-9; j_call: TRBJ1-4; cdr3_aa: CASSLSGTPEKLFF
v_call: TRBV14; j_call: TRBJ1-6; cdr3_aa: CASSQDIGVPLHF
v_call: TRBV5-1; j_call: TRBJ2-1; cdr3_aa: CASSLEVLHNEQFF
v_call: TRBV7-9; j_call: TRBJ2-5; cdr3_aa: CASAEQETQYF
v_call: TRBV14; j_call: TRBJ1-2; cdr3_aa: CASSQDRVLGYTF
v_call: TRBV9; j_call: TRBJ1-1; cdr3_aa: CASSVTGASAEAFF
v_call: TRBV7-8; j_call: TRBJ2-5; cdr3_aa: CASSIRDTETQYF
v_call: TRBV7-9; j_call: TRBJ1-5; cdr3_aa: CASGSHAVNQPQHF
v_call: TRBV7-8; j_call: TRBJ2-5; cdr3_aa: CASSLEGPRQGAETQYF
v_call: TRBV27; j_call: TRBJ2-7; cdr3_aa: CASSLGGEQYF
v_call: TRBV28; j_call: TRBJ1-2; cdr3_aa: CASSLVGGLSYGYTF
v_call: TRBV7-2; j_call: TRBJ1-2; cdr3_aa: CASSFLNYGYTF
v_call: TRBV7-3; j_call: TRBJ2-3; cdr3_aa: CASSLMAGPTDTQYF